The following is a T cell receptor beta chain sequence with its context. Its antigen is currently unknown. Method: immunoSEQ multiplex PCR; TCRdb's copy keeps in-frame clones and lacks some. The profile shows 82,000 or so clones, 90% to 95% of them singletons. The data belong to a study of cytomegalovirus exposure and HLA in healthy donors. Germline assignment: CDR1 SGHVS and CDR2 FQNEAQ. Trimming removed 5 bases at V and 1 base at J, with 11 bases between. The length of the CDR3 is 15 residues. The donors belonged to the roughly 130-subject validation cohort, separate from the approximately 670-subject first cohort. Overall study findings and caveats: For most TCR sequences rarity was the rule, although some public TCRs occurred in many donors. Listed as cytomegalovirus-associated were about 160 TCR beta chains. First-cohort TCR clusters were later found to tend to co-occur in the 120 or so validation repertoires.

The TCR sequence derives from a woman between 18 and 29 years old in good health and CMV-seronegative. This chain uses TRBV7-8 with TRBJ2-2, with D perhaps TRBD1 (6 bases). The sample was PBMCs. CDR3 residues: CASSDRRMNTGELFF. The CDR3 DNA reads TGTGCCAGCAGCGACAGGCGGATGAACACCGGGGAGCTGTTTTTT.